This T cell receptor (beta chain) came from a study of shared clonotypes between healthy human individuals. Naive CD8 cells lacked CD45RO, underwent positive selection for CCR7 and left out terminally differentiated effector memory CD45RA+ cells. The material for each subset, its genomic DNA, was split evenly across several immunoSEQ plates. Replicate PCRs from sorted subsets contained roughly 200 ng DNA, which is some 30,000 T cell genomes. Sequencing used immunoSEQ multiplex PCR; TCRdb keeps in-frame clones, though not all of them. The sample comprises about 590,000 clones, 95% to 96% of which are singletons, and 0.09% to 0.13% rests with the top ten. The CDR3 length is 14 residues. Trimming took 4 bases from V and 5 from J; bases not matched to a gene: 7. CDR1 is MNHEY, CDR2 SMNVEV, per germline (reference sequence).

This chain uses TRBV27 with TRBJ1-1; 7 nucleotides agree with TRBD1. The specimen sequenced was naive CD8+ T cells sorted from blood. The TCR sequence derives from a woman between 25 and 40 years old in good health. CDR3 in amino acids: CASSSRDSKTEAFF. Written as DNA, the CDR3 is TGTGCCAGCAGTTCTCGGGACAGTAAAACTGAAGCTTTCTTT.